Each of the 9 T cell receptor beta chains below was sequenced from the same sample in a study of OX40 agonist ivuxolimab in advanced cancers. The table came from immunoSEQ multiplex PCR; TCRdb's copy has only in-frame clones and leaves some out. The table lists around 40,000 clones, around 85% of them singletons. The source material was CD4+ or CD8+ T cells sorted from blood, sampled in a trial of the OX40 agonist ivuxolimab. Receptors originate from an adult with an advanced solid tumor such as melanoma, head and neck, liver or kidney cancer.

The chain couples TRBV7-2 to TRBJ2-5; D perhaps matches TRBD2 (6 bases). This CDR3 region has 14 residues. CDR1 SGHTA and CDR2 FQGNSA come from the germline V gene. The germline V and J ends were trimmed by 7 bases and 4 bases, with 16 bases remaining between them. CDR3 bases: TGTGCCAGCAAAGACCACGGGAGCGGAGAGACCCAGTACTTC. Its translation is CASKDHGSGETQYF. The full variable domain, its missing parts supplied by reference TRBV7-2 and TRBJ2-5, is GAGVSQSPSNKVTEKGKDVELRCDPISGHTALYWYRQSLGQGLEFLIYFQGNSAPDKSGLPSDRFSAERTGGSVSTLTIQRTQQEDSAVYLCASKDHGSGETQYFGPGTRLLVL.

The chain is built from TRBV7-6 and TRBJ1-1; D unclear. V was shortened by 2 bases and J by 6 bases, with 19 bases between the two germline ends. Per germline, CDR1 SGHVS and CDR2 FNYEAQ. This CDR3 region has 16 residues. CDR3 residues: CASSLFEGPQIPEAFF. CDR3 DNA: TGTGCCAGCAGCTTATTCGAGGGCCCACAAATCCCTGAAGCTTTCTTT. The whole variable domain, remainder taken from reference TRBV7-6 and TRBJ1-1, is GAGVSQSPRYKVTKRGQDVALRCDPISGHVSLYWYRQALGQGPEFLTYFNYEAQQDKSGLPNDRFSAERPEGSISTLTIQRTEQRDSAMYRCASSLFEGPQIPEAFFGQGTRLTVV.

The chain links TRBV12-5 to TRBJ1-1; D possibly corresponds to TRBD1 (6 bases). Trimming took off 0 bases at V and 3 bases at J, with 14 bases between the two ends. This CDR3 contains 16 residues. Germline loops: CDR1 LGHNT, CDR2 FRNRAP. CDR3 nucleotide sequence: TGTGCTAGTGGTTTGGTACCACCAGGGGTAGACACTGAAGCTTTCTTT. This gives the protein CASGLVPPGVDTEAFF. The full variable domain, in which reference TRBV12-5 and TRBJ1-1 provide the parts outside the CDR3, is DARVTQTPRHKVTEMGQEVTMRCQPILGHNTVFWYRQTMMQGLELLAYFRNRAPLDDSGMPKDRFSAEMPDATLATLKIQPSEPRDSAVYFCASGLVPPGVDTEAFFGQGTRLTVV.

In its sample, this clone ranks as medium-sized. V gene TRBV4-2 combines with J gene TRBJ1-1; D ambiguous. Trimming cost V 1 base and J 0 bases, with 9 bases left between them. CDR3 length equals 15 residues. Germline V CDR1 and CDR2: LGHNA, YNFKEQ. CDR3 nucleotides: TGTGCCAGCAGCCAAGTTAGTGTTCTGAACACTGAAGCTTTCTTT. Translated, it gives CASSQVSVLNTEAFF.

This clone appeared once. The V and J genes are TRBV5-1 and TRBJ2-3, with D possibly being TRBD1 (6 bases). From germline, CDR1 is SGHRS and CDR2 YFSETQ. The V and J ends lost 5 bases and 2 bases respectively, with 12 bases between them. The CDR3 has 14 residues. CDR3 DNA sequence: TGCGCCAGCAGAAATGGACAGCTCACAGATACGCAGTATTTT. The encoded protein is CASRNGQLTDTQYF.

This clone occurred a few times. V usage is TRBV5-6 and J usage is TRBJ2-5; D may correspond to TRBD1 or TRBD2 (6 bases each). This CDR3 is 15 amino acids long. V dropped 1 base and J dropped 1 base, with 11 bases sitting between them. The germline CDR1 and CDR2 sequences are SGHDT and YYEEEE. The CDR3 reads CASSLFRGLQETQYF. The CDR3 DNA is TGTGCCAGCAGCTTGTTCCGGGGGCTCCAAGAGACCCAGTACTTC.

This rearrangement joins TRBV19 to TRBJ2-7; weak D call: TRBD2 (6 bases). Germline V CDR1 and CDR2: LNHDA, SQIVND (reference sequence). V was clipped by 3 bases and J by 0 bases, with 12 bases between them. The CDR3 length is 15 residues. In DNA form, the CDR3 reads TGTGCCAGTAGTATTTTGGCTAGCGACTCCTACGAGCAGTACTTC. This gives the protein CASSILASDSYEQYF.

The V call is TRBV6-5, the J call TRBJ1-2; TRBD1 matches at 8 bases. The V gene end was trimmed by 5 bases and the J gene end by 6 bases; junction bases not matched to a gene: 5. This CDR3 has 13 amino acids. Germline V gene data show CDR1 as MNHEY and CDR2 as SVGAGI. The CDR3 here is CASSPDRGHGYTF. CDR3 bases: TGTGCCAGCAGTCCAGACAGGGGCCATGGCTACACCTTC.

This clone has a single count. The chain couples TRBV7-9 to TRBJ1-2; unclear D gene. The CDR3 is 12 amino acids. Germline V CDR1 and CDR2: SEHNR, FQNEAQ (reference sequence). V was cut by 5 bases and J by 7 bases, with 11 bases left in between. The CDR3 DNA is TGTGCCAGCAGCCCCCCCAAGGGTGGCTACACCTTC. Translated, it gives CASSPPKGGYTF.